This T cell receptor beta chain was sequenced in a study of T-cell reconstitution after alpha-beta-depleted transplantation in children. Study findings and constraints: T-cell counts and diversity at one year post-transplant came mainly from newly produced T cells. Roughly two months post-transplant, alpha-beta T cells reportedly originated from several hundred graft clones that had expanded. Surviving recipient cells, namely T cells and thymic progenitors, were the source of high day-60 TCRbeta diversity in some patients.

Researchers prepared the TCRbeta library using unique molecular identifiers, the study reports. TCRdb independently ran MiXCR on the PCR reads; one entry per CDR3 protein. The profile covers approximately 650,000 distinct CDR3 sequences, with around 13% appearing a single time and around 0.8% taken by the ten largest. This clonotype was observed a few times. Its antigen remains unidentified. Per the germline V gene, CDR1 is DFQATT and CDR2 is SNEGSKA (reference sequence). Trimming pared 6 bases from V and 4 bases from J, leaving 14 bases between. The CDR3 length is 13 residues. The J gene is TRBJ2-3, the V gene TRBV20-1; the D call may be TRBD1 or TRBD2 (6 bases each). This receptor was identified in a girl aged 2-10 years with congenital amegakaryocytic thrombocytopenia, due to receive a stem cell transplant. Specimen: PBMCs, collected before TCRalphabeta/CD19-depleted stem cell transplant. This CDR3 reads CSAGWGAPDTQYF. The CDR3 bases are TGCAGTGCCGGGTGGGGGGCTCCAGATACGCAGTATTTT.